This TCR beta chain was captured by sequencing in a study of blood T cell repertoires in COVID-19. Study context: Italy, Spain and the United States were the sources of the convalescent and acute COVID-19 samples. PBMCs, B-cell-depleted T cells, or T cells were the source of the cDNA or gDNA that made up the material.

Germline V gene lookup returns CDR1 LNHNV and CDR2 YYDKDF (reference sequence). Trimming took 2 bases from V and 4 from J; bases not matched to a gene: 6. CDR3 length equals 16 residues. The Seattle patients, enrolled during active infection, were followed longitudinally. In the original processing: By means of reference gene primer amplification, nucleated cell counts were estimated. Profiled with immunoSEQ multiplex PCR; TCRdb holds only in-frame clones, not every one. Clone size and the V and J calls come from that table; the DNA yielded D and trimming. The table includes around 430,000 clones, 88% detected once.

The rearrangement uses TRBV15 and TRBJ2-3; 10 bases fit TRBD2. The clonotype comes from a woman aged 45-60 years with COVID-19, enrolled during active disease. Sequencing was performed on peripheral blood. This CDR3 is CATSRPGTSDADTQYF. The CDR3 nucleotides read TGTGCCACCAGCAGACCCGGGACTAGCGATGCAGATACGCAGTATTTT.